This T cell receptor beta chain was documented in a study of CD8 T cells in Susac syndrome. Overall study results and limits: An acknowledgment was made by the study that its TCR sequencing and HLA analysis involved relatively few individuals.

This CDR3 spans 15 amino acids. Trimming pared 0 bases from V and 4 bases from J, leaving 11 bases between. Germline CDR1 reads KGHDR; CDR2 reads SFDVKD. When the RNA was reverse transcribed, random hexamers were used with an input of roughly 0.45 to 1 ug. Multiplex PCR with immunoSEQ amplified the TCR beta CDR3 across 54 Vbeta and 13 Jbeta. MiXCR, run by TCRdb on the immunoSEQ multiplex PCR reads, gives a single entry per CDR3 protein. The sample consists of more than 150,000 distinct CDR3 sequences, less than 97% of them appearing once. For this clonotype: What it binds is not known.

Control patients had untreated stable or active relapsing-remitting multiple sclerosis by revised McDonald criteria. What was sequenced was CD8+ T cells from PBMCs. The source of this sequence is a human donor with multiple sclerosis. The chain carries TRBV24-1 and TRBJ1-1; D might be TRBD1 (5 bases). The CDR3 DNA sequence: TGTGCCACCAGTGATTTGAGGCAGGGAAGCACTGAAGCTTTCTTT. As protein: CATSDLRQGSTEAFF.